This TCR beta chain was captured in a study of cytomegalovirus exposure and HLA in healthy donors. The study, taken as a whole, reports: In a later analysis, across HLA loci, associated TCR counts were highest for DRB1, lowest for HLA-C.

Worth noting for this clone: Its matching antigen is unknown.

It was with 60 Vbeta and 13 Jbeta primers that the PCR ran. TCRdb keeps only in-frame clones here, not all; method: immunoSEQ multiplex PCR. The data show 95,000 to 150,000 clones, with roughly 80% seen just once and roughly 6.1% held by the top ten. Sequences were obtained from PBMCs. The receptor's source is a woman aged 40 to 49 in good health and CMV-seronegative.

The CDR3 is CASSFNGQGAYEQYF. DNA for the CDR3: TGTGCCAGCAGTTTTAATGGACAGGGTGCCTACGAGCAGTACTTC. The genes are TRBV28 and TRBJ2-7, with 8 positions matching TRBD1. Unmatched junction bases numbered 6, after V lost 3 bases and J lost 2 bases. From germline, CDR1 is MDHEN and CDR2 SYDVKM. CDR3 length: 15 amino acids.